The rows below give T cell receptor beta chains drawn from one sample of a study of blood T cells in healthy people across ages. TCRdb re-analysed the 5' RACE reads in MiXCR, keeping a single row per CDR3 protein. The sample records about 730,000 distinct CDR3 sequences, approximately 43% being singletons. The sequenced sample consisted of blood. These receptors came from a woman aged 55 to 70 in good health. Both conserved end residues are part of each CDR3. Each record gives: CDR3 protein, CDR3 length, clone size, V gene, J gene. Size is stated for part of the rows, as once, few or many counts, or as a class when the clone is expanded.

cdr3_aa: CASSPAGGADTQYF
cdr3_length: 14
clone_size: few
v_call: TRBV7-3
j_call: TRBJ2-3

cdr3_aa: CSVETPQGGNTEAFF
cdr3_length: 15
clone_size: few
v_call: TRBV29-1
j_call: TRBJ1-1

cdr3_aa: CSVQRGAVSDEQFF
cdr3_length: 14
clone_size: few
v_call: TRBV29-1
j_call: TRBJ2-1

cdr3_aa: CASSLSPTGGAGNEQFF
cdr3_length: 17
clone_size: NA
v_call: TRBV27
j_call: TRBJ2-1

cdr3_aa: CASSLHGGPSDEQFF
cdr3_length: 15
clone_size: NA
v_call: TRBV5-6
j_call: TRBJ2-1

cdr3_aa: CASSYSTAGRETQYF
cdr3_length: 15
clone_size: NA
v_call: TRBV6-2/TRBV6-3
j_call: TRBJ2-5

cdr3_aa: CASSLEGAAPYEQYF
cdr3_length: 15
clone_size: few
v_call: TRBV5-1
j_call: TRBJ2-7

cdr3_aa: CASRGPGFPQTQYF
cdr3_length: 14
clone_size: NA
v_call: TRBV11-2
j_call: TRBJ2-5

cdr3_aa: CASSQTGGTQYF
cdr3_length: 12
clone_size: NA
v_call: TRBV6-2/TRBV6-3
j_call: TRBJ2-3

cdr3_aa: CSRNRAAKNIQYF
cdr3_length: 13
clone_size: NA
v_call: TRBV20-1
j_call: TRBJ2-4

cdr3_aa: CASTLSADTQYF
cdr3_length: 12
clone_size: many
v_call: TRBV7-2
j_call: TRBJ2-3

cdr3_aa: CSVVPGTGGYEQFF
cdr3_length: 14
clone_size: many
v_call: TRBV29-1
j_call: TRBJ2-1

cdr3_aa: CASSLDEQETQYF
cdr3_length: 13
clone_size: once
v_call: TRBV7-9
j_call: TRBJ2-5

cdr3_aa: CASIPQRGLAGGAQYF
cdr3_length: 16
clone_size: few
v_call: TRBV7-3
j_call: TRBJ2-3

cdr3_aa: CASSLVGLAGGYNEQFF
cdr3_length: 17
clone_size: few
v_call: TRBV7-2
j_call: TRBJ2-1

cdr3_aa: CASTPLKGNQPQHF
cdr3_length: 14
clone_size: NA
v_call: TRBV4-3
j_call: TRBJ1-5

cdr3_aa: CASSRAPKTGFSSPIKVETQYF
cdr3_length: 22
clone_size: few
v_call: TRBV11-1
j_call: TRBJ2-5

cdr3_aa: CASRRQGTDTQYF
cdr3_length: 13
clone_size: NA
v_call: TRBV2
j_call: TRBJ2-3

cdr3_aa: CASSLHGVNNSPLHF
cdr3_length: 15
clone_size: few
v_call: TRBV12-3/TRBV12-4
j_call: TRBJ1-6

cdr3_aa: CASSPRLGQETQYF
cdr3_length: 14
clone_size: many
v_call: TRBV12-3/TRBV12-4
j_call: TRBJ2-5

cdr3_aa: CASSESGGKNIQYF
cdr3_length: 14
clone_size: NA
v_call: TRBV25-1
j_call: TRBJ2-4

cdr3_aa: CATSLGANYGYTF
cdr3_length: 13
clone_size: NA
v_call: TRBV15
j_call: TRBJ1-2

cdr3_aa: CAISSGTGGSTGYEQYF
cdr3_length: 17
clone_size: many
v_call: TRBV10-3
j_call: TRBJ2-7

cdr3_aa: CASSKQGIEAFF
cdr3_length: 12
clone_size: few
v_call: TRBV7-2
j_call: TRBJ1-1

cdr3_aa: CSAMGVGASFEKLFF
cdr3_length: 15
clone_size: NA
v_call: TRBV20-1
j_call: TRBJ1-4

cdr3_aa: CASSPFMEPDEQYF
cdr3_length: 14
clone_size: few
v_call: TRBV9
j_call: TRBJ2-7

cdr3_aa: CASSLGQQNTEAFF
cdr3_length: 14
clone_size: NA
v_call: TRBV9
j_call: TRBJ1-1

cdr3_aa: CASSPSGTDYGYTF
cdr3_length: 14
clone_size: few
v_call: TRBV18
j_call: TRBJ1-2

cdr3_aa: CASSLEGRAVAYGYTF
cdr3_length: 16
clone_size: NA
v_call: TRBV7-2
j_call: TRBJ1-2

cdr3_aa: CASSQKGLAGGPDTDTQYF
cdr3_length: 19
clone_size: NA
v_call: TRBV4-1
j_call: TRBJ2-3

cdr3_aa: CASSPNRGGPYEQFF
cdr3_length: 15
clone_size: few
v_call: TRBV12-3/TRBV12-4
j_call: TRBJ2-1

cdr3_aa: CASSKGGRDEQFF
cdr3_length: 13
clone_size: NA
v_call: TRBV21-1
j_call: TRBJ2-1

cdr3_aa: CSVEDRILAETINEQFF
cdr3_length: 17
clone_size: many
v_call: TRBV29-1
j_call: TRBJ2-1

cdr3_aa: CASSEITNTEAFF
cdr3_length: 13
clone_size: NA
v_call: TRBV7-9
j_call: TRBJ1-1

cdr3_aa: CASSTGPRPYEQCF
cdr3_length: 14
clone_size: NA
v_call: TRBV28
j_call: TRBJ2-7

cdr3_aa: CSARGDRGYTDTQYF
cdr3_length: 15
clone_size: NA
v_call: TRBV20-1
j_call: TRBJ2-3

cdr3_aa: CASNYDWTGELFF
cdr3_length: 13
clone_size: NA
v_call: TRBV6-1
j_call: TRBJ2-2

cdr3_aa: CASSPPHMNTEAFF
cdr3_length: 14
clone_size: NA
v_call: TRBV3-1
j_call: TRBJ1-1

cdr3_aa: CASSLIGAHEQFF
cdr3_length: 13
clone_size: NA
v_call: TRBV7-9
j_call: TRBJ2-1

cdr3_aa: CASSLGADPSGANVLTF
cdr3_length: 17
clone_size: NA
v_call: TRBV7-8
j_call: TRBJ2-6

cdr3_aa: CSARMGSGENQPQHF
cdr3_length: 15
clone_size: few
v_call: TRBV20-1
j_call: TRBJ1-5

cdr3_aa: CASSSRLAGGNEQFF
cdr3_length: 15
clone_size: many
v_call: TRBV6-2/TRBV6-3
j_call: TRBJ2-1